This T cell receptor beta chain was obtained from a study of blood T cell repertoires in COVID-19. Germline V gene data show CDR1 as SEHNR and CDR2 as FQNEAQ (reference sequence). The CDR3 runs 15 residues. V shed 4 bases, J shed 7 bases, and the junction held 8 bases outside the gene matches. Sequenced by immunoSEQ multiplex PCR; TCRdb stores in-frame clones only, minus some. The sample has 300,000 to 350,000 clones, 85% to 90% seen once. This rearrangement joins TRBV7-9 to TRBJ1-5; 9 positions match TRBD1. Sample: peripheral blood. The clonotype was recovered from a woman in her twenties or thirties with COVID-19, enrolled during active disease. The CDR3 sequence: CASSSGTGLTQPQHF. CDR3 nucleotides: TGTGCCAGCAGCTCCGGGACAGGGTTAACCCAGCCCCAGCATTTT.